The clone carrying this T cell receptor beta chain appeared a few times. Its target is unknown. The junction shows a germline mismatch at one end, possibly a read error. The source of the sample is a study of beta chain features in type 1 diabetes. Overall study results and limits: Researchers reported that naive, central memory and Treg TCRB repertoires appeared more similar in patients than in healthy donors. The study found fewer insertions and more deletions at VDJ junctions in type 1 diabetes patients. Significant though moderate, a shortening of TCRB CDR3s appeared in all four CD4+ subsets of Type 1 diabetes patients.

The CDR3 extends over 14 amino acids. The germline V gene encodes CDR1 MDHEN and CDR2 SYDVKM. Expressed TCRB transcripts were sequenced because the isolated RNA had all been reverse transcribed beforehand. Method: immunoSEQ multiplex PCR; TCRdb's copy keeps in-frame clones and lacks some. The table shows around 250,000 clones, with 13% to 15% occurring only once. Via the markers CD45RO/CCR7/CD25/CD127/CD95/CD27, stem cell-like memory, regulatory, central memory and naive CD4+ cells were sorted. This TCR came from a man younger than 40 with type 1 diabetes. Sequencing was carried out using naive CD4+ T cells from blood. The chain is built from TRBV28 and TRBJ2-7; 7 bases are shared with TRBD2. For the CDR3, the DNA is TGTGCCGGCAGTTTATTGGGGGGGACCTACGAGCAGTACTTC. This sequence encodes CAGSLLGGTYEQYF.